This record covers a single T cell receptor beta chain. Antigen unknown. This sample was included in a study of cytomegalovirus exposure and HLA in healthy donors. Points from the study as a whole: For most TCR beta V segments, an earlier analysis put the productive rate at about 87% or about 30% of the time. Later analysis indicated greater clonal expansion among HLA-associated TCR beta chains than among equally common other chains.

Healthy people donating bone marrow made up the donors. Primers: 60 Vbeta forward and 13 Jbeta reverse. Sequenced by immunoSEQ multiplex PCR; TCRdb stores in-frame clones only, minus some. The data contain about 97,000 clones, 81% of them singletons. After removal of 6 bases from V and 1 base from J, the junction contained 5 bases not matched to a gene. Germline-derived CDR1 and CDR2 are MDHEN and SYDVKM. CDR3 length equals 15 residues. J is TRBJ1-5 and V is TRBV28, with 8 bases lining up with TRBD1. The receptor was derived from a man aged 40-50 years in good health and CMV-seropositive. Material: PBMCs. The chain's CDR3 is CASRRQGRSNQPQHF. The DNA of the CDR3 is TGTGCCAGCAGAAGACAGGGGAGGAGCAATCAGCCCCAGCATTTT.